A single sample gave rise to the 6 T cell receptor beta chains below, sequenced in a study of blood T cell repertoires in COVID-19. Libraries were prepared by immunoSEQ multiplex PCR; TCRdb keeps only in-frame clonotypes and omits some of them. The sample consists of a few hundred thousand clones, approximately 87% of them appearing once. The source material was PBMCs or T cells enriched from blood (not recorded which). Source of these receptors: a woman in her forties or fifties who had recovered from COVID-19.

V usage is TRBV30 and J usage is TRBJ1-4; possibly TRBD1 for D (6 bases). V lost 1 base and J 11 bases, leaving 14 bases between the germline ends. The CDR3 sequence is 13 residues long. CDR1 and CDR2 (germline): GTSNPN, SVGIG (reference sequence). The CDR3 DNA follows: TGTGCCTGGAGTGCTGTGACCAGGGGTAAACTGTTTTTT. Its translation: CAWSAVTRGKLFF.

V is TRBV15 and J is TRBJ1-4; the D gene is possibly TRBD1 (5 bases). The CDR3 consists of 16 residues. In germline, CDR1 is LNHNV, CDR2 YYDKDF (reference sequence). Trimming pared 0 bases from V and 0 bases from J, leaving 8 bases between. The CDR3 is CATSRDKTATNEKLFF. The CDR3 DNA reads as TGTGCCACCAGCAGAGATAAGACAGCAACTAATGAAAAACTGTTTTTT.

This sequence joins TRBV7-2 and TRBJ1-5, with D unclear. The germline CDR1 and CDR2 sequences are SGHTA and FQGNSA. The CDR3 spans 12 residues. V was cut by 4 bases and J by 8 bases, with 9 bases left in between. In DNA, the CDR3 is TGTGCCAGCAGCTACCCGGGAAAGCCCCAGCATTTT. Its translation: CASSYPGKPQHF.

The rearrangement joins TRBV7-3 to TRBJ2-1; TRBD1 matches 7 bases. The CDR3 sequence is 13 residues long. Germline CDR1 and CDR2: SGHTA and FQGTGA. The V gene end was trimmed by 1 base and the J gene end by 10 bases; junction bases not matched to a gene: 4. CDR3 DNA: TGTGCCAGCAGCTTAAGACAGGGTCCCGAGCAGTTCTTC. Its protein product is CASSLRQGPEQFF. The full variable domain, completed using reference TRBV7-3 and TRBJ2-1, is GAGVSQTPSNKVTEKGKYVELRCDPISGHTALYWYRQSLGQGPEFLIYFQGTGAADDSGLPNDRFFAVRPEGSVSTLKIQRTERGDSAVYLCASSLRQGPEQFFGPGTRLTVL.

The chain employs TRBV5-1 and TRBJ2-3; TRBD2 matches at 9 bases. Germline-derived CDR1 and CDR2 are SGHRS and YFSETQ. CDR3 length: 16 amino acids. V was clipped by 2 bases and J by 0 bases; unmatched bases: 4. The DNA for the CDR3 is TGCGCCAGCAGCTTACTAGCGGGTTCTAGCACAGATACGCAGTATTTT. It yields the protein CASSLLAGSSTDTQYF.

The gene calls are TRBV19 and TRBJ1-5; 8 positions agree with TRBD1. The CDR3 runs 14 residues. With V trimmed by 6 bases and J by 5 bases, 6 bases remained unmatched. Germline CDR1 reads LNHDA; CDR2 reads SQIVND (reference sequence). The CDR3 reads CASRNRGVDQPQHF. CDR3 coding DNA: TGTGCCAGTAGAAACAGGGGGGTGGATCAGCCCCAGCATTTT.